This TCR beta chain was captured in a study of long-term antiretroviral therapy in people with HIV (dated by TCRdb to 2022 to 2024). For the study in its entirety: The earliest samples were collected roughly a decade before the 2015 WHO recommendation for immediate ART, at a time when ART was usually postponed until CD4 counts fell. About 40% of the 30 participants with HIV were female. From some 30 adults with confirmed HIV infection, the cohort provided 192 cryopreserved PBMC samples, gathered serially across a mean of roughly 6 years (range 1-12). Test extractions of a monoclonal T-cell line alongside 30 or so polyclonal samples showed no cross-contamination during QIAcube processing. This retrospective serial study examined whether starting ART and sustained HIV suppression were associated with changes in the composition and diversity of the TRB repertoire in peripheral blood.

Participants were included only if at least one PBMC sample before ART initiation and at least two post-ART samples were available. Every participant with HIV received treatment in the United States of America. Before DNA extraction, cryopreserved samples containing about 0.95-10 million PBMC were thawed and washed. At the time of the earliest PBMC sample, participants with HIV were aged between about 23 and 54 years. Per participant, PBMC samples came from 1-4 timepoints prior to ART initiation and 2-8 timepoints following ART initiation, for a median of 7 samples. For every participant, serial HIV viral load, CD4+ T-cell count, ART history and demographic data were obtained. Genomic DNA was extracted from unsorted PBMC with a Qiagen kit on a QIAcube, with processing performed in batches of 12 samples. Sequencing of the TRB variable region was done with the immunoSEQ hsTCRB v3.0 assay at survey level resolution. TRB sequencing targeted a depth of about 35,000-50,000 T-cell genomes per sample. An Illumina MiSeq with a v3 150-cycle kit was used to sequence the pooled TRB libraries. As for the original processing: Repertoire analysis was run in R within a reproducible Nextflow workflow that covered QC, data transformation and analysis. LymphoSeq2, an R package for AIRR-Seq data exploration, was used to implement custom analyses. After excluding several samples that yielded fewer than 5000 total TRB sequences, around 190 HIV repertoires remained for analysis. Among the 170 to 200 HIV repertoires that were kept, almost 60 were collected before ART initiation and more than 120 were collected after ART initiation. Repertoires were downsampled to 5000 TRB nucleotide sequences, and summary statistics were averaged over 100 downsampling iterations. TRB sequences were retained for analysis only if CDR3 regions of at least seven amino acids were present. A Shannon entropy-derived clonality score and the Gini coefficient were used to measure diversity. In the repertoire networks, any two of the top 5000 CDR3 amino acid sequences were linked whenever the two sequences differed by an edit distance of one. GLIPH2 predicted antigen specificity groups and MHC restriction for TRB CDR3 amino acid sequences. Known CMV, EBV, HIV or tissue antigen associations were flagged by matching CDR3 amino acid sequences against VDJdb and McPAS-TCR. Pre-ART, post-ART and control groups were compared with Wilcoxon signed-rank tests and Holm-Bonferroni correction. TCRdb took this table from immuneACCESS and kept in-frame rearrangements with V and J called. Such tables lack part of the clones; where checked against another copy, unresolved V genes explain under half of the gap, and the rest is unexplained. V and J calls and clone size are those listed in that table; D and trimming were worked out from the DNA. This sample gives tens of thousands of clones in total; less than 90% of them show up just once. Of the sample, about 4% falls within the top ten clones.

On this clone: Its antigen is unknown. No much larger clone is present one base from it, and per-base qualities are unavailable.

Beyond this particular receptor, the publication reports: Because cell numbers in pre-ART samples were limited, unsorted PBMC were profiled instead of sorted CD4+ and CD8+ T cells. The samples span the years 2004 to 2017, and the ART regimens used may be less effective than current regimens. The repertoire was dominated across all time points by expanded TRB clones identified before ART initiation, although this dominance was seen to fluctuate and to decrease in many PLHIV after ART. HIV repertoires had narrower CDR3 length ranges than controls, and the network structure suggested an antigen-experienced repertoire that shifted only slightly toward naive after ART. Limited PBMC availability meant only the TCR beta chain was sequenced, without alpha chain pairing. Inferences about post-ART repertoire changes were limited because no data were available on ART adherence, viral resistance or therapy changes. Starting ART was linked to a significant rise in TRB diversity, yet even after long-term ART the diversity remained significantly lower than in transplant donor controls.

The source of this sequence is a woman between 45 and 60 years old with HIV. Sequenced material: unsorted PBMCs, taken 1.2 years after starting antiretroviral therapy.

The CDR3 is CAWIEGYEQYF. The DNA reads TGTGCCTGGATTGAGGGGTACGAGCAGTACTTC. This sequence uses TRBV30 and TRBJ2-7; the D gene is possibly TRBD1 or TRBD2, each agreeing over 5 bases. The germline V gene (reference sequence) yields GTSNPN for CDR1 and SVGIG for CDR2. The CDR3 measures 11 amino acids from cysteine to phenylalanine. Only the CDR3 DNA stays, 33 bases, in frame from base 1. At the junction V is shortened by 4 bases and J by 4 bases, with 8 bases in between.